The rows below give T cell receptor beta chains drawn from one sample of a study of T cell repertoires in cytomegalovirus infection. Their specific antigens are unknown. TCRdb analysed the reads with MiXCR anew, one entry per CDR3 protein. This table holds around 900,000 distinct CDR3 sequences, roughly 30% found once. This sample comprised cultured CD8+ T cells from PBMCs, obtained from culture after CMV antigen stimulation. These receptors all stem from a human donor in good health (CMV status not recorded). Some clones in this sample may be carry-over from other donors' samples. The conserved cysteine and the conserved F or W are not part of the CDR3 here.

>TRBJ2-2|TRBV9|13
ASSVFHPNTGELF
>TRBJ2-3|TRBV6-2/TRBV6-3|12
ASFGGAWGDTQY
>TRBJ2-5|TRBV4-1|13
ASSLRGGAQETQY
>TRBJ1-5|TRBV7-6|10
ASSPSGQPQH
>TRBJ1-2|TRBV7-6|11
ASSLVKDYGYT
>TRBJ2-5|TRBV13|13
ASSLRSRGQETQY
>TRBJ2-3|TRBV6-6|12
AVLGTGRTDTQY
>TRBJ2-3|TRBV5-6|14
ASSSSAGGRTDTQY
>TRBJ2-1|TRBV5-6|13
ASSKGQGPRVEQF
>TRBJ2-1|TRBV7-8|13
ASSRQAREGNEQF
>TRBJ1-6|TRBV20-1|14
SARESLGQGLSPLH
>TRBJ1-5|TRBV27|11
ASSLGHNQPQH
>TRBJ1-2|TRBV7-3|13
ASSLDPDLGQGYT
>TRBJ1-5|TRBV6-1|11
ASSEGPYQPQH
>TRBJ2-2|TRBV7-6|11
ASTGSGGGELF
>TRBJ1-1|TRBV6-5|13
ASSYAGTANTEAF
>TRBJ2-1|TRBV7-9|15
ASRGTSGSSNYNEQF
>TRBJ1-5|TRBV4-1|15
ASSQAKGLGSNQPQH
>TRBJ2-7|TRBV7-8|11
ASSSGPSGEQY
>TRBJ1-1|TRBV6-1|15
ASSSFTWTGGNTEAF
>TRBJ2-5|TRBV27|15
ASSFSYPGGTSVTQY
>TRBJ1-1|TRBV27|13
ASSPGSGGNVEAF
>TRBJ1-2|TRBV7-9|12
ASSFHTSHYGYT
>TRBJ2-3|TRBV6-2/TRBV6-3|14
ASSEPRAISTDTQY
>TRBJ1-5|TRBV15|14
ATSFSTGGSNQPQH
>TRBJ1-6|TRBV27|14
ASSLFYRPYNSPLH